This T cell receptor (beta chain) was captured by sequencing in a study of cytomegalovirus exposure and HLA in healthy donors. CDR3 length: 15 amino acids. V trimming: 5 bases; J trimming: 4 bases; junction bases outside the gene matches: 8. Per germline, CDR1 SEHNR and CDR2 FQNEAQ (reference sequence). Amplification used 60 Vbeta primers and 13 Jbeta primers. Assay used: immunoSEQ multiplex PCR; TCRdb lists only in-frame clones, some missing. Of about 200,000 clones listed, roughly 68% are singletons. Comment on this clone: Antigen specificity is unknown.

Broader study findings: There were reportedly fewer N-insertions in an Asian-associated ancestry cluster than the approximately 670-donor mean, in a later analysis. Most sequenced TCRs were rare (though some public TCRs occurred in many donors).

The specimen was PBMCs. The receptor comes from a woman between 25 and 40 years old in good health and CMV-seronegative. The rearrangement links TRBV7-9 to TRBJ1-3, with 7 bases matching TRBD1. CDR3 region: CASSPHRGSGNTIYF. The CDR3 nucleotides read TGTGCCAGCAGCCCCCACAGGGGTTCGGGAAACACCATATATTTT.